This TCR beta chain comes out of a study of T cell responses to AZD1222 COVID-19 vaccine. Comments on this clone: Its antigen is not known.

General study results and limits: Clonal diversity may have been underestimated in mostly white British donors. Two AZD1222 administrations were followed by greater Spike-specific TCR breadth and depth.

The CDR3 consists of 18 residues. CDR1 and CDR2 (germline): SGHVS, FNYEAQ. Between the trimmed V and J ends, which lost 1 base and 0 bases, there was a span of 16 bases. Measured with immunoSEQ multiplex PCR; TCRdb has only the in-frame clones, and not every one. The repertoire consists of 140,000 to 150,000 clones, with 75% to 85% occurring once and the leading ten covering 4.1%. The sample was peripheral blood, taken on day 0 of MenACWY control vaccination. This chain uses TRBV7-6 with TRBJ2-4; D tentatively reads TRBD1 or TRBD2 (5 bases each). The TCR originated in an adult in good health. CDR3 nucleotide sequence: TGTGCCAGCAGCTTAGGTCCGGAGAGGGGCCTAGCCAAAAACATTCAGTACTTC. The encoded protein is CASSLGPERGLAKNIQYF.